This is a list of T cell receptor beta chains from one sample in a study of T cell responses to AZD1222 COVID-19 vaccine. Measured with immunoSEQ multiplex PCR; TCRdb has only the in-frame clones, and not every one. The sample lists under 110,000 clones, about 90% occurring once. Sequencing used peripheral blood, obtained 28 days after the second AZD1222 dose. These receptors came from an adult who received the AZD1222 COVID-19 vaccine. The CDR3 runs from the conserved cysteine through the conserved F or W. A D gene is named only where the DNA matches it firmly. Clone size is not always given. Where it is, it says once, few, many or a class for expanded clones.

cdr3_nt: TGTGCCAGCAGCGCGACAGGGGAACGTAGTGGCTACACCTTC
cdr3_aa: CASSATGERSGYTF
v_call: TRBV6-2/TRBV6-3
clone_size: once
j_call: TRBJ1-2
d_call: TRBD1

cdr3_nt: TGTGCCAGCAGCTCGGGACAGAGTCCATACGAGCAGTACTTC
cdr3_aa: CASSSGQSPYEQYF
v_call: TRBV11-3
clone_size: -
j_call: TRBJ2-7
d_call: TRBD1

cdr3_nt: TGTGCCAGCAGCGGAACCACAGGGATGACAGGGGGCCTTGGTTCACCCCTCCACTTT
cdr3_aa: CASSGTTGMTGGLGSPLHF
v_call: TRBV9
clone_size: -
j_call: TRBJ1-6
d_call: TRBD1

cdr3_nt: TGTGCCAGCAGCCAGACAGGACTAGCCGCAGATACGCAGTATTTT
cdr3_aa: CASSQTGLAADTQYF
v_call: TRBV7-3
clone_size: once
j_call: TRBJ2-3
d_call: TRBD2

cdr3_nt: TGCGCCAGCAGCCAAGATCGGGACCCCTACAATGAGCAGTTCTTC
cdr3_aa: CASSQDRDPYNEQFF
v_call: TRBV4-3
clone_size: -
j_call: TRBJ2-1
d_call: -

cdr3_nt: TGTGCCAGCACCGATGGGACAGCATATGGCTACACCTTC
cdr3_aa: CASTDGTAYGYTF
v_call: TRBV9
clone_size: -
j_call: TRBJ1-2
d_call: TRBD1

cdr3_nt: TGTGCCAGCAGCTTCTCTGGAAACACCATATATTTT
cdr3_aa: CASSFSGNTIYF
v_call: TRBV7-8
clone_size: -
j_call: TRBJ1-3
d_call: -

cdr3_nt: TGTGCCAGCAGCTTCGAGGGTAGTGATACGCAGTATTTT
cdr3_aa: CASSFEGSDTQYF
v_call: TRBV11-3
clone_size: -
j_call: TRBJ2-3
d_call: -

cdr3_nt: TGTGCCAGCAGTTACTCTCAGGGGCAAGGAAACACCATATATTTT
cdr3_aa: CASSYSQGQGNTIYF
v_call: TRBV6-5
clone_size: -
j_call: TRBJ1-3
d_call: -

cdr3_nt: TGTGCCAGCTCACCCGATAACTCTGGAAACACCATATATTTT
cdr3_aa: CASSPDNSGNTIYF
v_call: TRBV18
clone_size: -
j_call: TRBJ1-3
d_call: -

cdr3_nt: TGTGCCACCAGCAGAGATTTGTCGTCGGACGAGCAGTACTTC
cdr3_aa: CATSRDLSSDEQYF
v_call: TRBV15
clone_size: -
j_call: TRBJ2-7
d_call: -

cdr3_nt: TGTGCCAGCAGCAGAGTAGGGGACCCGGGATCACCCCTCCACTTT
cdr3_aa: CASSRVGDPGSPLHF
v_call: TRBV13
clone_size: -
j_call: TRBJ1-6
d_call: -

cdr3_nt: TGTGCCAGCAGCGTGAAAGAAATTTTAGGGGGCCCCTACAATGAGCAGTTCTTC
cdr3_aa: CASSVKEILGGPYNEQFF
v_call: TRBV9
clone_size: -
j_call: TRBJ2-1
d_call: TRBD1

cdr3_nt: TGCGCCAGCAGCTCGGGTCCCTGGGGTAGCGGGGGATTACAAGAGACCCAGTACTTC
cdr3_aa: CASSSGPWGSGGLQETQYF
v_call: TRBV5-1
clone_size: -
j_call: TRBJ2-5
d_call: TRBD2

cdr3_nt: TGTGCCAGCAGCATAGACAGTCGCCCGACCTATGGCTACACCTTC
cdr3_aa: CASSIDSRPTYGYTF
v_call: TRBV6-2/TRBV6-3
clone_size: -
j_call: TRBJ1-2
d_call: -

cdr3_nt: TGTGCCAGCAGCCAAGAGGGCAGATCACCCCTCCACTTT
cdr3_aa: CASSQEGRSPLHF
v_call: TRBV3-1/TRBV3-2
clone_size: -
j_call: TRBJ1-6
d_call: -

cdr3_nt: TGTGCCAGCAGCGCTCGGGCAGGGTACTCTGGAAACACCATATATTTT
cdr3_aa: CASSARAGYSGNTIYF
v_call: TRBV7-9
clone_size: -
j_call: TRBJ1-3
d_call: -

cdr3_nt: TGCGCCAGCAGCCAAGAACGGAACACTGAAGCTTTCTTT
cdr3_aa: CASSQERNTEAFF
v_call: TRBV4-1
clone_size: -
j_call: TRBJ1-1
d_call: -

cdr3_nt: TGTGCCAGCAGTGAATTTCCGGGGCCCACAGATACGCAGTATTTT
cdr3_aa: CASSEFPGPTDTQYF
v_call: TRBV25-1
clone_size: -
j_call: TRBJ2-3
d_call: -

cdr3_nt: TGTGCCAGCAGCTTCTCGCTAATAGCCCAAGAGACCCAGTACTTC
cdr3_aa: CASSFSLIAQETQYF
v_call: TRBV9
clone_size: -
j_call: TRBJ2-5
d_call: -

cdr3_nt: TGTGCCAGCAGCACCCGACAGAATAGCAATCAGCCCCAGCATTTT
cdr3_aa: CASSTRQNSNQPQHF
v_call: TRBV3-1/TRBV3-2
clone_size: -
j_call: TRBJ1-5
d_call: -

cdr3_nt: TGCGCCAGCAGCCAAGGGGGCATGAGCTCTGGAAACACCATATATTTT
cdr3_aa: CASSQGGMSSGNTIYF
v_call: TRBV4-1
clone_size: -
j_call: TRBJ1-3
d_call: -

cdr3_nt: TGTGCCAGCAGTTTGGGGCCGGCGAAGGGCTACACCTTC
cdr3_aa: CASSLGPAKGYTF
v_call: TRBV12-3/TRBV12-4
clone_size: -
j_call: TRBJ1-2
d_call: -

cdr3_nt: TGTGCCATCAGCCCGGGCGAGGAGGGTGAAGCTTTCTTT
cdr3_aa: CAISPGEEGEAFF
v_call: TRBV10-3
clone_size: -
j_call: TRBJ1-1
d_call: -

cdr3_nt: TGTGCTAGTGGTTCCCTTCAGTTCTTC
cdr3_aa: CASGSLQFF
v_call: TRBV12-5
clone_size: -
j_call: TRBJ2-1
d_call: -

cdr3_nt: TGTGCCAGCAGCCCACGTATGGGACAGGGGGTATACGAGCAGTACTTC
cdr3_aa: CASSPRMGQGVYEQYF
v_call: TRBV9
clone_size: -
j_call: TRBJ2-7
d_call: TRBD1

cdr3_nt: TGTGCCAGCAGCTCCCTGTGGGGTGAAAAACTGTTTTTT
cdr3_aa: CASSSLWGEKLFF
v_call: TRBV7-2
clone_size: -
j_call: TRBJ1-4
d_call: -

cdr3_nt: TGCGCCAGCACCGAGACCCCAGGGCTCATGAACACTGAAGCTTTCTTT
cdr3_aa: CASTETPGLMNTEAFF
v_call: TRBV10-1
clone_size: -
j_call: TRBJ1-1
d_call: -

cdr3_nt: TGCGCCAGCAGCTTGACTAGCGGGGATAGCACAGATACGCAGTATTTT
cdr3_aa: CASSLTSGDSTDTQYF
v_call: TRBV5-1
clone_size: once
j_call: TRBJ2-3
d_call: TRBD2

cdr3_nt: TGTGCCAGCAGCTTTAGGGCAGGCGAGACCCAGTACTTC
cdr3_aa: CASSFRAGETQYF
v_call: TRBV11-2
clone_size: -
j_call: TRBJ2-5
d_call: -

cdr3_nt: TGTGCCACCAGTGATCCGACAGGGATAGGGACCGGGGAGCTGTTTTTT
cdr3_aa: CATSDPTGIGTGELFF
v_call: TRBV24-1
clone_size: once
j_call: TRBJ2-2
d_call: TRBD1

cdr3_nt: TGTGCCAGCAGTTACGCATCTCTACAGGAGCAGTTCTTC
cdr3_aa: CASSYASLQEQFF
v_call: TRBV12-3/TRBV12-4
clone_size: once
j_call: TRBJ2-1
d_call: -

cdr3_nt: TGCGCCAGCAGCTTAACTAGCGGGGGGCACAATGAGCAGTTCTTC
cdr3_aa: CASSLTSGGHNEQFF
v_call: TRBV5-1
clone_size: once
j_call: TRBJ2-1
d_call: TRBD2

cdr3_nt: TGTGCCAGCAGCTCGACAGGGGTTGGGGTGGACGAGCAGTACTTC
cdr3_aa: CASSSTGVGVDEQYF
v_call: TRBV7-2
clone_size: -
j_call: TRBJ2-7
d_call: TRBD1

cdr3_nt: TGCGCCAGCAGCTCGGGACAGAGCACAGATACGCAGTATTTT
cdr3_aa: CASSSGQSTDTQYF
v_call: TRBV5-1
clone_size: -
j_call: TRBJ2-3
d_call: TRBD1

cdr3_nt: TGTGCCAGCTCCATGTACCAAGAGACCCAGTACTTC
cdr3_aa: CASSMYQETQYF
v_call: TRBV7-2
clone_size: -
j_call: TRBJ2-5
d_call: -

cdr3_nt: TGTGCCAGCAGTGAAGCACTAGGCCAACAAGAGACCCAGTACTTC
cdr3_aa: CASSEALGQQETQYF
v_call: TRBV2
clone_size: -
j_call: TRBJ2-5
d_call: -

cdr3_nt: TGTGCCAGCTCCCCGGTGAGATCTGGGACTGGAAACACCATATATTTT
cdr3_aa: CASSPVRSGTGNTIYF
v_call: TRBV18
clone_size: -
j_call: TRBJ1-3
d_call: -

cdr3_nt: TGTGCCAGCAGTGACCCCGGACTTGGGTATGGCTACACCTTC
cdr3_aa: CASSDPGLGYGYTF
v_call: TRBV25-1
clone_size: -
j_call: TRBJ1-2
d_call: -

cdr3_nt: TGTGCCAGCTCTCAACACCCCAGGACAGCACAGGATGGCTACACCTTC
cdr3_aa: CASSQHPRTAQDGYTF
v_call: TRBV18
clone_size: -
j_call: TRBJ1-2
d_call: -

cdr3_nt: TGTGCCAGCTCACCCCGGGACTCAAGCTCTGGAAACACCATATATTTT
cdr3_aa: CASSPRDSSSGNTIYF
v_call: TRBV18
clone_size: -
j_call: TRBJ1-3
d_call: -

cdr3_nt: TGTGCCAGCAGTGATCAAGCGGGGGGCGGGGATACGCAGTATTTT
cdr3_aa: CASSDQAGGGDTQYF
v_call: TRBV6-1
clone_size: -
j_call: TRBJ2-3
d_call: TRBD2

cdr3_nt: TGCGCCAGCACCCCGGGACCCTCGAACACCGGGGAGCTGTTTTTT
cdr3_aa: CASTPGPSNTGELFF
v_call: TRBV5-1
clone_size: -
j_call: TRBJ2-2
d_call: -

cdr3_nt: TGTGCCAGCAGCCCCGGGACAGGGAGGGAGCAGTACTTC
cdr3_aa: CASSPGTGREQYF
v_call: TRBV7-3
clone_size: -
j_call: TRBJ2-7
d_call: TRBD1

cdr3_nt: TGTGCCAGCAGCCAGGGGAGGTATGGCTACACCTTC
cdr3_aa: CASSQGRYGYTF
v_call: TRBV12-3/TRBV12-4
clone_size: -
j_call: TRBJ1-2
d_call: -

cdr3_nt: TGTGCCAGCAGCTTAGCGGTTCCGCAAGGCGGCAGCGGTCGCGGTGAAGCTTTCTTT
cdr3_aa: CASSLAVPQGGSGRGEAFF
v_call: TRBV7-8
clone_size: -
j_call: TRBJ1-1
d_call: -

cdr3_nt: TGTGCCAGCGGGATCGGCGGACTTCCCAGAGATACGCAGTATTTT
cdr3_aa: CASGIGGLPRDTQYF
v_call: TRBV9
clone_size: -
j_call: TRBJ2-3
d_call: -

cdr3_nt: TGTGCCAGCAGCGTAGGTAGGGGGATAGCTGGGGCCAACGTCCTGACTTTC
cdr3_aa: CASSVGRGIAGANVLTF
v_call: TRBV9
clone_size: -
j_call: TRBJ2-6
d_call: -

cdr3_nt: TGTGCCAGCAGCCCCGGGGAGGGAGGTCAGCCCCAGCATTTT
cdr3_aa: CASSPGEGGQPQHF
v_call: TRBV9
clone_size: -
j_call: TRBJ1-5
d_call: -

cdr3_nt: TGTGCCAGCAGCTCCTCGGACAGTGGCCGTTACCAAGAGACCCAGTACTTC
cdr3_aa: CASSSSDSGRYQETQYF
v_call: TRBV7-9
clone_size: -
j_call: TRBJ2-5
d_call: -

cdr3_nt: TGTGCTAGTGGTTTTTCGACGGACAAGGCCATCGATACGCAGTATTTT
cdr3_aa: CASGFSTDKAIDTQYF
v_call: TRBV12-5
clone_size: -
j_call: TRBJ2-3
d_call: -